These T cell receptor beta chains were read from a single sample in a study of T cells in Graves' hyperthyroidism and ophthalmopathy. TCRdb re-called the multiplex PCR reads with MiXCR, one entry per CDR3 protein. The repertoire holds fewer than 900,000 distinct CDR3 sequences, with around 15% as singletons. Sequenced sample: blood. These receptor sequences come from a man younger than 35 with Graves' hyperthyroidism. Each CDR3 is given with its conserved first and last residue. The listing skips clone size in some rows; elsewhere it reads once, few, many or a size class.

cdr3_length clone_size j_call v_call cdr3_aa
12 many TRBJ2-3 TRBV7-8 CASSLGPYTQYF
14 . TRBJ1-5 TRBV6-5 CAGSLGTENQPQHF
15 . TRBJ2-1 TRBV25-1 CASSEPGLAGYEQFF
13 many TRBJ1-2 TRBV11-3 CASSPLWGLGYTF
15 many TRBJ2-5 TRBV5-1 CASSLRQGGGKTQYF
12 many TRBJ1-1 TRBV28 CASSPPYTEAFF
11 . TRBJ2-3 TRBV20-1 CNARILNTQYF
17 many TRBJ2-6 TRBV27 CASSFEVSSSGANVLTF
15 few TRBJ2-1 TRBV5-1 CASSALQSSYNEQFF
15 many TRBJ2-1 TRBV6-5 CASSYWRSSYNEQFF
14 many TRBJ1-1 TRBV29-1 CSVEVTGMGTEAFF
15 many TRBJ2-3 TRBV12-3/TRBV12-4 CASSLGLAGGDTQYF
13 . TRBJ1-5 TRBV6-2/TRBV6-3 CASEGAGNQPQHF
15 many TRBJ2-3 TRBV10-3 CAISPKVGETDTQYF
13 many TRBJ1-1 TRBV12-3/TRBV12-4 CASSYSRDTEAFF
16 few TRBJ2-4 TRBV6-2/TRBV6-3 CASSYEAGEAKNIQYF
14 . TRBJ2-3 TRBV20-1 CSVQEVRRRDTQYF
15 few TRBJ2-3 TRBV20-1 CSARDYGESTDTQYF
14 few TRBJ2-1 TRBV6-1 CASSRGLAGEEQFF
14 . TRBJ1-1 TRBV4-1 CASSQSQARIEAFF
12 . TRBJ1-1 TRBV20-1 CSAEGGRAEAFF
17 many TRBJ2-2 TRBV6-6 CASSYSKTGPNTGELFF
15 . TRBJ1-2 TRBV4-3 CASSQGPGQGITRTF
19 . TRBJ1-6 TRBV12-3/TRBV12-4 CASSLAISKGGGYNSPLHF
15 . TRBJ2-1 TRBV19 CASSKGSGIGRVQFF
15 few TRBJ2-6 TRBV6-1 CASSEVGSGPNVLTF
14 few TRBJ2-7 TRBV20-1 CSARGDFLSYEQYF
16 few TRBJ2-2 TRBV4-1 CASSQEEGLNTGELFF
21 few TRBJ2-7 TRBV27 CASSLSYILTVKAGRVYEQYF
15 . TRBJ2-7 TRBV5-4 CASSLNWTPPYEQYF
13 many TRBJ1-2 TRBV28 CASSFSGGYGYTF
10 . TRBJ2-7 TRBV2 CASSTTLLYF
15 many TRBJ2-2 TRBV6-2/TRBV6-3 CASRGLAGVAGELFF
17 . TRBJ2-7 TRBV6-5 CASSYSWTSGVSYEQYF
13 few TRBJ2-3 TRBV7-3 CASRSEGTDTQYF
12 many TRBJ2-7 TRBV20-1 CSAGRGPYEQYF
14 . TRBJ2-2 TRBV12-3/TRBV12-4 CASSLYAGPGELFF
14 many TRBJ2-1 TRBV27 CASSRDRAYNEQFF
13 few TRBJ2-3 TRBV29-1 CSLRKGSTDTQYF
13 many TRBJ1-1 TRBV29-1 CSGIREVGTEAFF
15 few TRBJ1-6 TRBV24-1 CATSDFWREGSPLHF
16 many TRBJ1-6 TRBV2 CASSELGSLRGSPLHF